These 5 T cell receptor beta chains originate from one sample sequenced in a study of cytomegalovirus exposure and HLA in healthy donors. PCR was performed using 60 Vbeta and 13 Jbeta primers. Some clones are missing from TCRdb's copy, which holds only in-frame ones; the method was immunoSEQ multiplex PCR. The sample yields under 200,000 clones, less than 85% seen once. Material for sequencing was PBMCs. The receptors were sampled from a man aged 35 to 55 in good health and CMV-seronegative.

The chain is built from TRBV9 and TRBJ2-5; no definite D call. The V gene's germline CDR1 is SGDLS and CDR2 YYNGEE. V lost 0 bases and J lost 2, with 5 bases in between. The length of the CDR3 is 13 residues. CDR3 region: CASSVDSQETQYF. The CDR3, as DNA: TGTGCCAGCAGCGTAGACAGTCAAGAGACCCAGTACTTC.

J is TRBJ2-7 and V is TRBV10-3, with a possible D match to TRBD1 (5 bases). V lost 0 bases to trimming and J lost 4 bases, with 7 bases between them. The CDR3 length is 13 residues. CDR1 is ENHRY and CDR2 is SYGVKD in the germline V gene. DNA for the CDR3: TGTGCCATCAGTGAGTCCAGGGTTTACGAGCAGTACTTC. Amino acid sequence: CAISESRVYEQYF.

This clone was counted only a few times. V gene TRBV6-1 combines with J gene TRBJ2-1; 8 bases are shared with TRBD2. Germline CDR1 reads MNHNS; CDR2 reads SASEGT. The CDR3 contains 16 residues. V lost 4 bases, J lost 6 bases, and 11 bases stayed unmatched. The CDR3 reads CASSGYLAGTLNEQFF. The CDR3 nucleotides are TGTGCCAGCAGTGGATATTTAGCGGGAACCCTCAATGAGCAGTTCTTC.

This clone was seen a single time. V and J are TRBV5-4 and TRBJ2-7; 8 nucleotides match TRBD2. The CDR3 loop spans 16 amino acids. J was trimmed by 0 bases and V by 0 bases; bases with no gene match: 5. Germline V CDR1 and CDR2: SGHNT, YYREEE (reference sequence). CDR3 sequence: CASSLAAGVNSYEQYF. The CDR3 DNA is TGTGCCAGCAGCTTGGCAGCGGGGGTTAACTCCTACGAGCAGTACTTC.

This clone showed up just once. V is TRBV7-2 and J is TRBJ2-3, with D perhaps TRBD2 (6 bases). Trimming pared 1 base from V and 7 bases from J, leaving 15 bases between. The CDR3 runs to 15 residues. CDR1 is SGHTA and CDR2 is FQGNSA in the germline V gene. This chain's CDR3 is CASSLEVTSTNTQYF. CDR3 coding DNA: TGTGCCAGCAGCTTAGAAGTGACTAGTACAAATACGCAGTATTTT.